This T cell receptor (beta chain) was identified in a study of blood T cell repertoires in COVID-19. Study-wide background: COVID-19 samples from acute and convalescent phases originated in the United States, Italy and Spain. T cells, B-cell-depleted T cells, or PBMCs supplied cDNA or gDNA.

Germline CDR1 is LNHNV and CDR2 is YYDKDF (reference sequence). The CDR3 consists of 15 residues. Trimming shortened V by 1 base and J by 3 bases, and 10 bases separated the two germline ends. As handled by the study authors: For nucleated cells, counts were estimated from reference gene primer amplification. Assay used: immunoSEQ multiplex PCR; TCRdb lists only in-frame clones, some missing. V, J and clone size are those of that table, while D and trimming were read from the DNA. The sample has about 45,000 clones, about three quarters seen once; the top ten hold about 26%. This rearrangement joins TRBV15 to TRBJ1-5, with TRBD1 as a possible D gene (6 bases). This clonotype was obtained from a woman in her seventies with acute or convalescent COVID-19. Sequencing was performed on peripheral blood. This CDR3 reads CATSRGRDTNQPQHF. The DNA for the CDR3 is TGTGCCACCAGCAGAGGCCGGGACACCAATCAGCCCCAGCATTTT.